The source of this T cell receptor (beta chain) is a study of shared clonotypes between healthy human individuals. Note on this clone: Its antigen is currently unknown.

Study-wide results and caveats: The naive CD4 repertoires of several donors were compared, and roughly 5.1% of clonotypes were shared. Rarefaction demonstrated incomplete sorted-subset sequencing despite large depth. Some clonotypes were shared by all four sorted-subset donors, while others were not shared. The non-shared ones had lower generation probabilities than the shared ones.

TCRdb's table, derived via immunoSEQ multiplex PCR, lists solely in-frame clones and lacks some. The repertoire holds hundreds of thousands of clones, with more than 70% as singletons. The CDR3 loop spans 15 amino acids. CDR1 and CDR2 from the germline V gene are MDHEN and SYDVKM. V gave up 6 bases and J gave up 7 bases, with 22 bases separating them. The sequence was obtained from a woman in her twenties or thirties in good health. J is TRBJ2-7 and V is TRBV28; D is perhaps TRBD2 (6 bases). The sample comprised memory CD4+ T cells sorted from blood. Regarding subset: CD45RA-negative fraction. CDR3 sequence reads: CASRGAGVVPEEQYF. The CDR3 region has the DNA TGTGCCAGCAGGGGAGCGGGCGTGGTGCCCGAAGAGCAGTACTTC.